The 21 T cell receptor beta chains below come from one sample, sequenced in a study of cytomegalovirus exposure and HLA in healthy donors. The study ran its PCR with 60 Vbeta and 13 Jbeta primers. Generated by immunoSEQ multiplex PCR, the TCRdb table keeps only in-frame clones and is missing some. This table has about 160,000 clones, around 76% appearing once. The sequenced material came from PBMCs. The receptors here all came from a female donor in good health and CMV-seronegative.

The chain uses TRBV5-1 and TRBJ2-3, with TRBD2 matching 8 bases. Germline CDR1 reads SGHRS; CDR2 reads YFSETQ. Trimming cost V 3 bases and J 5 bases; bases outside gene matches: 2. The CDR3 length is 13 residues. For the CDR3, the DNA is TGCGCCAGCAGCTGGCGGGGGGAAGATACGCAGTATTTT. It specifies CASSWRGEDTQYF.

This clone was picked up one time. The J gene is TRBJ1-6, the V gene TRBV5-1, with D perhaps TRBD1 (6 bases). CDR3 length equals 14 residues. The V end lost 5 bases, the J end lost 7 bases, and 13 bases lay between the germline ends. Germline-derived CDR1 and CDR2 are SGHRS and YFSETQ. CDR3 residues: CASRAGDRNSPLHF. In DNA, the CDR3 is TGCGCCAGCAGGGCAGGGGATAGGAATTCACCCCTCCACTTT.

The chain uses TRBV11-2 and TRBJ2-3; 7 bases line up with TRBD2. The germline gives CDR1 SGHAT, CDR2 FQNNGV. This CDR3 has 16 residues. V was pared by 0 bases and J by 1 base, with 4 bases of the junction left unmatched. CDR3 nucleotide sequence: TGTGCCAGCAGCTTAGATGCGGGGGTAGGCACAGATACGCAGTATTTT. Translating gives CASSLDAGVGTDTQYF.

This rearrangement joins TRBV5-1 to TRBJ2-3; possibly TRBD2 for D (6 bases). CDR3 length: 15 amino acids. CDR1 is SGHRS and CDR2 is YFSETQ in the germline V gene. Trimming removed 4 bases at V and 1 base at J, with 13 bases between. The CDR3 is CASSRVREGTDTQYF. Written as DNA, the CDR3 is TGCGCCAGCAGCCGGGTTAGGGAGGGCACAGATACGCAGTATTTT.

This chain joins TRBV7-9 and TRBJ2-2, with 10 bases lining up with TRBD2. The CDR3 contains 16 residues. Germline loops: CDR1 SEHNR, CDR2 FQNEAQ (reference sequence). V dropped 4 bases and J dropped 2; count of bases not matched to a gene: 4. In DNA form, the CDR3 reads TGTGCCAGCAGCTCTACTAGCGGGACTAACACCGGGGAGCTGTTTTTT. Protein: CASSSTSGTNTGELFF.

The chain recombines TRBV6-1 with TRBJ2-5; possibly TRBD1 for D (6 bases). Germline V gene sequence: CDR1 MNHNS, CDR2 SASEGT. Trimming took off 8 bases at V and 11 bases at J, with 15 bases between the two ends. This CDR3 is 11 amino acids long. This CDR3 reads CASLEKGEQYF. CDR3 coding DNA: TGTGCCAGCTTAGAAAAGGGGGAGCAGTACTTC.

V is TRBV30 and J is TRBJ2-5; D is perhaps TRBD1 (5 bases). CDR3 length equals 11 residues. Germline loops: CDR1 GTSNPN, CDR2 SVGIG (reference sequence). Trimming shortened V by 7 bases and J by 5 bases, and 11 bases separated the two germline ends. The CDR3 loop is CALQVRETQYF. Here the CDR3 DNA reads TGTGCCTTACAGGTCAGGGAGACCCAGTACTTC.

The chain's CDR3 is CASSPDINRAYEQYF. The CDR3 nucleotides are TGTGCCAGCTCACCAGATATCAACAGGGCCTACGAGCAGTACTTC. The chain links TRBV18 to TRBJ2-7; D possibly corresponds to TRBD1 (6 bases). The CDR3 totals 15 residues. The germline V and J ends were trimmed by 2 bases and 2 bases, with 13 bases remaining between them. Germline V gene data show CDR1 as KGHSH and CDR2 as LQKENI.

The chain is built from TRBV4-2 and TRBJ1-1; TRBD1 matches 7 bases. V lost 4 bases, J lost 8 bases, and 4 bases stayed unmatched. CDR3 length equals 12 residues. Germline V gives CDR1 LGHNA, CDR2 YNFKEQ. CDR3 sequence reads: CASSPGTAEAFF. CDR3 DNA sequence: TGTGCCAGCAGCCCCGGGACAGCAGAAGCTTTCTTT.

The chain links TRBV6-5 to TRBJ1-2, with unresolved D. The CDR3 is 13 residues long. V lost 5 bases and J lost 12, with 19 bases in between. CDR1 is MNHEY, CDR2 SVGAGI, per germline. The chain's CDR3 is CASSERAPPLHTF. The CDR3 nucleotides read TGTGCCAGCAGTGAGAGGGCCCCACCCCTTCACACCTTC.

The CDR3, as DNA: TGTGCCAGCAGCGTCGACGGGTACGACTACACCTTC. This codes for CASSVDGYDYTF. The chain combines TRBV9 with TRBJ1-2; D call uncertain. Germline values: CDR1 SGDLS, CDR2 YYNGEE. V was shortened by 2 bases and J by 10 bases, with 12 bases between the two germline ends. The CDR3 loop spans 12 amino acids.

This clone was detected a few times. Other DNA sequences of this sample code for an identical CDR3. CDR3 amino acids: CASSPRGQPQHF. As DNA, the CDR3 is TGTGCCAGCAGTCCCCGGGGACAGCCCCAGCATTTT. This sequence joins TRBV27 and TRBJ1-5; D gene unclear. CDR3 length: 12 amino acids. The germline CDR1 and CDR2 sequences are MNHEY and SMNVEV (reference sequence). V was trimmed by 5 bases and J by 7 bases, leaving 9 bases between them.

The chain links TRBV13 to TRBJ2-5; D might be TRBD2 (5 bases). Matching the DNA end better, TRBJ2-7 makes the J call doubtful. Germline assignment: CDR1 PRHDT and CDR2 FYEKMQ (reference sequence). This CDR3 contains 13 residues. CDR3 sequence (DNA): TGTGCCAGCAGCTTAGGCGGGAACTACGAGCAGTACTTC. Translated, it gives CASSLGGNYEQYF.

The chain links TRBV6-1 to TRBJ1-2; 12 bases are a match to TRBD1. V lost 4 bases, J lost 6 bases, and 12 bases stayed unmatched. The germline V gene encodes CDR1 MNHNS and CDR2 SASEGT. This CDR3 contains 17 residues. The CDR3: CASSAYYRDRGRHGYTF. The DNA of the CDR3 is TGTGCCAGCAGTGCCTATTACCGGGACAGGGGGCGGCATGGCTACACCTTC.

The chain carries TRBV27 and TRBJ2-7; 9 nucleotides align to TRBD1. The CDR3 extends over 15 amino acids. Trimming took 5 bases from V and 3 from J; bases not matched to a gene: 8. Germline V gene lookup returns CDR1 MNHEY and CDR2 SMNVEV (reference sequence). The DNA for the CDR3 is TGTGCCAGCAGTACGGGACAGGGCGCGATCTACGAGCAGTACTTC. This translates into CASSTGQGAIYEQYF.

V usage is TRBV9 and J usage is TRBJ1-1, with TRBD1 as a possible D gene (6 bases). Trimming shortened V by 4 bases and J by 0 bases, and 16 bases separated the two germline ends. The length of the CDR3 is 16 residues. Germline CDR1 reads SGDLS; CDR2 reads YYNGEE. CDR3 region: CASSPRGGLMNTEAFF. CDR3 bases: TGTGCCAGCAGCCCTAGGGGGGGATTAATGAACACTGAAGCTTTCTTT.

The V gene is TRBV5-1, the J gene TRBJ2-7; 11 nucleotides agree with TRBD1. V was pared by 4 bases and J by 3 bases, with 6 bases of the junction left unmatched. This CDR3 contains 15 residues. Germline-derived CDR1 and CDR2 are SGHRS and YFSETQ. The CDR3 spells CASSGTGGRSYEQYF. The CDR3 DNA reads as TGCGCCAGCAGCGGGACAGGGGGTAGGAGCTACGAGCAGTACTTC.

This chain links TRBV5-1 with TRBJ2-3; weak D call: TRBD1 (6 bases). The germline V gene encodes CDR1 SGHRS and CDR2 YFSETQ. This CDR3 contains 13 residues. The V end lost 4 bases, the J end lost 3 bases, and 9 bases lay between the germline ends. The chain's CDR3 is CASSRQETDTQYF. CDR3 in DNA: TGCGCCAGCAGCAGACAGGAGACAGATACGCAGTATTTT.

This clone has more than one count but fewer than ten. The chain uses TRBV25-1 and TRBJ2-1; TRBD2 aligns across 7 bases. The V and J ends lost 6 bases and 6 bases, in that order; junction bases with no gene match: 11. Per the germline V gene, CDR1 is MGHDK and CDR2 is SYGVNS. This CDR3 contains 15 residues. In DNA form, the CDR3 reads TGTGCCAGCAGGGCAAGCGGGACCTGGGCCAATGAGCAGTTCTTC. Amino acids: CASRASGTWANEQFF.

This clone has just one count. This sequence joins TRBV29-1 and TRBJ1-5; the D gene is possibly TRBD1 (5 bases). Per germline, CDR1 SQVTM and CDR2 ANQGSEA. Trimming removed 4 bases at V and 8 bases at J, with 12 bases between. CDR3 size: 12 residues. CDR3 protein: CSVGGEGKPQHF. The CDR3 DNA reads as TGCAGCGTTGGGGGGGAAGGTAAGCCCCAGCATTTT.

This clone has only one observation. This chain connects TRBV9 to TRBJ2-1; 7 nucleotides line up with TRBD2. The CDR3 covers 15 residues. Losses at the gene ends were 3 bases for V and 5 bases for J; bases not matched to a gene: 8. The V gene's germline CDR1 is SGDLS and CDR2 YYNGEE. Written as DNA, the CDR3 is TGTGCCAGCAGCGAGCCTAGCGGACCGCACAATGAGCAGTTCTTC. The encoded protein is CASSEPSGPHNEQFF.